Listed here are 2 T cell receptor beta chains from one sample, sequenced in a study of CD8 T cells in ankylosing spondylitis. TCRdb used MiXCR to reprocess the 5' RACE reads, holding one entry per CDR3 protein. The repertoire has 85,000 to 100,000 distinct CDR3 sequences, about 7.7% of them found once; the top ten carry around 10%. Specimen: blood, either unsorted or a sorted T cell fraction (not recorded which). The receptor set was obtained from a male donor with ankylosing spondylitis or in good health (not recorded which).

This clonotype was detected ten times or more. This chain connects TRBV5-5 to TRBJ1-4, with D unresolved. The V gene lost 2 bases and the J gene lost 2 bases, with 10 bases spanning the gap. Germline loops: CDR1 SGHKS, CDR2 YYEKEE (reference sequence). This CDR3 comprises 15 residues. CDR3 in amino acids: CASSLLGPTNEKLFF. The CDR3 DNA reads TGTGCCAGCAGCTTATTGGGTCCCACTAATGAAAAACTGTTTTTT.

Many counts were recorded for this clonotype. This chain connects TRBV5-1 to TRBJ1-1; possible D gene TRBD1, 5 bases. CDR3 length: 14 amino acids. Trimming took 0 bases from V and 5 from J, leaving 11 bases between them. Germline lookup yields CDR1 SGHRS and CDR2 YFSETQ. CDR3 DNA sequence: TGCGCCAGCAGCTTGGGTCCGGGGGAGACTGAAGCTTTCTTT. Residues: CASSLGPGETEAFF.